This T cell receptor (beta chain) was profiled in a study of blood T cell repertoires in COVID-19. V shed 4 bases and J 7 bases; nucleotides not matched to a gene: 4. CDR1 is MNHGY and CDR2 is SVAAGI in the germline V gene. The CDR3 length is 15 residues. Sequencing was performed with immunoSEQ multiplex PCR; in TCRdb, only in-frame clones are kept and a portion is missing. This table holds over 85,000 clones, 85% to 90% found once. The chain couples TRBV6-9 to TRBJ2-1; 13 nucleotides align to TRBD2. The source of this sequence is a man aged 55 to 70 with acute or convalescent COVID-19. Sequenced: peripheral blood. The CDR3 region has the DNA TGTGCCAGCAGTTTCCGGACTAGCGGGAGTAATGAGCAGTTCTTC. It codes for CASSFRTSGSNEQFF.